Reported below is one TCR beta chain. Its antigen is undetermined. Trimming took off 6 bases at V and 6 bases at J, with 15 bases between the two ends. The CDR3 spans 13 residues. The germline CDR1 and CDR2 sequences are SQVTM and ANQGSEA. These data are taken from a study of cytomegalovirus exposure and HLA in healthy donors. General study results and limits: For most subjects, TCR beta sequences were reported to predict HLA-A and HLA-B alleles with accuracy.

The PCR employed 60 Vbeta primers together with 13 Jbeta primers. The table came from immunoSEQ multiplex PCR; TCRdb's copy has only in-frame clones and leaves some out. Its table records around 40,000 clones. The TCR originated in a man aged 40-49 years in good health and CMV-seropositive. The chain is built from TRBV29-1 and TRBJ1-5, with D perhaps TRBD1 (5 bases). Input material: PBMCs. The CDR3 reads CSVSRGLGQPQHF. The CDR3, as DNA: TGCAGCGTGAGTAGGGGTTTGGGTCAGCCCCAGCATTTT.